One T cell receptor (beta chain) is described in this entry. Antigen unknown. The data stem from a study of STAT5B mutations in CD4+ large granular lymphocyte leukemia. Study observations and caveats: CD4-sorted patient repertoires seemed more clonal than healthy CD4+ repertoires. Main leukemic clonotypes were patient-specific, but 20% to 25% appeared at low frequency elsewhere.

Repertoires were generated with immunoSEQ multiplex PCR, while TCRdb's copy carries only in-frame clones and drops some. Of some 23,000 clones in the sample, about 79% were seen once. Germline V CDR1 and CDR2: SGHVS, FNYEAQ. This CDR3 spans 16 amino acids. Trimming stripped 0 bases from V and 1 base from J, with 10 bases between. The sample comprised CD4+ T cells from blood buffy coats. The chain links TRBV7-6 to TRBJ2-1; D perhaps matches TRBD1 (6 bases). The clonotype comes from a human donor in good health. CDR3 residues: CASSLALGGSYNEQFF. The CDR3 DNA is TGTGCCAGCAGCTTAGCGCTAGGGGGATCCTACAATGAGCAGTTCTTC.